This T cell receptor (beta chain) derives from a study of CD8 T cells in Susac syndrome. Random hexamers primed reverse transcription of roughly 0.5 to 1 ug RNA. TCRdb redid the calling of the immunoSEQ multiplex PCR reads with MiXCR, one entry per CDR3 protein. The sample lists 250,000 to 300,000 distinct CDR3 sequences; about 88% were seen once. Only one count was recorded for this clonotype. The germline V gene has CDR1 SEHNR and CDR2 FQNEAQ (reference sequence). The CDR3 is 13 amino acids. V trimming: 3 bases; J trimming: 6 bases; junction bases outside the gene matches: 0. Sequencing input: CD8+ T cells from PBMCs. The J gene is TRBJ2-3, the V gene TRBV7-9; 10 nucleotides agree with TRBD1. The clonotype was recovered from a human donor with multiple sclerosis. The CDR3 DNA sequence: TGTGCCAGCAGCTTGACAGGGGGCGATACGCAGTATTTT. Protein sequence: CASSLTGGDTQYF.